This TCR beta chain was recovered during a study of beta chain features in type 1 diabetes (dated by TCRdb to the late 2010s). Study-level background: Patients and healthy donors did not differ in mean age, gender distribution, total cell number or subset yield. A total of roughly 100 million sorted cells were examined across all samples, and the number of cells per subset was strongly correlated with RNA yield. The study compared the TCRB repertoires of sorted circulating CD4+ T cell subsets in recently diagnosed type 1 diabetes patients with those in matched healthy donors. Naive and central memory subsets were obtained from all 30 or so donors, but regulatory and stem cell-like memory subsets were isolated from only 8 patients and roughly 8 healthy donors. Study-level results and caveats: Shorter templates might have been favored by PCR, but patient and control samples were amplified and corrected together, so both groups would have been affected equally by any skew. The naive, central memory and regulatory TCRB repertoires appeared to resemble one another more closely among patients than among healthy donors. Because cDNA rather than genomic DNA was sequenced, highly expressing activated cells could have been over-represented, although no difference in activation and CD3 levels was found between groups. A moderate but significant shortening of TCRB CDR3 length was observed in type 1 diabetes patients in all four CD4+ subsets. At VDJ recombination sites, type 1 diabetes patients had fewer insertions and more deleted nucleotides, which implies abnormalities in thymic rearrangement. Only small numbers of individuals were included in the HLA sub-analyses, which left unresolved whether HLA type had any influence on TCRB rearrangement.

Comment on this clone: This clone's antigen is unknown. Within one base of it there is no much larger clone, and no base qualities were kept.

The entire amount of isolated RNA was reverse transcribed using the High Capacity cDNA Reverse Transcription Kit, so the sequenced TCRB transcripts were expressed ones. Deep immunoSEQ sequencing was applied to naive, central memory and regulatory T cell samples, giving an average of around 4 million total reads per sample. After sorted cells were lysed in RLT buffer, RNA was extracted with DNase-treated RNeasy Micro or Mini kits, with the choice depending on cell number. Each cell subset was processed separately to prevent cross-contamination, with patient and healthy donor samples processed together. Using the immunoSEQ multiplex PCR, TCRB sequences were amplified from cDNA into 87-bp fragments spanning the CDR3 region. Amplicons were sequenced on the Illumina HiSeq platform. In the paper's pipeline: Synthetic template baselines were used to correct PCR bias computationally, reads within Hamming distance 2 were collapsed, and singletons that could not be merged were discarded. Reads were aligned against IMGT to assign V, D and J genes, CDR3 length and insertions or deletions at six rearrangement sites. Within each subset, clonotype counts were normalized to the number of sorted cells before true diversity and Gini coefficients were calculated with the tcR R package. The overlap coefficient, calculated on TCRB nucleotide sequences, was used to measure repertoire sharing. As a proxy for the pre-selection repertoire, out-of-frame TCRB sequences from naive cells were analyzed. The table comes from immuneACCESS by way of TCRdb, which keeps in-frame sequences with V and J called. Part of the clones is missing from these tables; in studies checked, under half for an unresolved V gene and the rest for unknown reasons. The V and J calls and clone size were taken over from that table, and D and trimming were inferred from the DNA. Here the sample has some 410,000 clones; about 10% occur a single time. The ten largest clones take up over 0.035% of the sample.

Including cysteine and phenylalanine, the CDR3 has 13 amino acids. Solely the CDR3 DNA is kept, with 39 bases framed from the first base. The junction shows trimming of 2 bases on V and 5 bases on J, plus 9 bases between the germline ends. The germline V gene (reference sequence) sets CDR1 to SEHNR and CDR2 to FQNEAQ. Each donor gave one peripheral blood draw, roughly 120 mL on average, collected into heparinised tubes. Naive, central memory, regulatory and stem cell-like memory CD4+ T cells were sorted on a BD FACSAria II using a panel including CD45RO, CCR7, CD25, CD127, CD95 and CD27. Every sorted population had a purity above 95%. PBMCs were isolated right away by Lymphoprep density gradient centrifugation and were stained directly, without culture. So that batch effects would be minimized, each experiment stained and sorted samples in pairs, pairing one healthy donor with one patient.

The sequenced material came from naive CD4+ T cells from blood. The cell subset or site label corresponds to: true naive CD4+ T cells. The receptor was isolated from a woman between 18 and 29 years old in good health. The V gene is TRBV7-9 and the J gene is TRBJ1-1, with an unclear D gene assignment. The DNA sequence follows: TGTGCCAGCAGCTTAACTCAGCATACTGAAGCTTTCTTT. Protein translation: CASSLTQHTEAFF. Full variable domain (CDR3 extended with the reference TRBV7-9 and TRBJ1-1 proteins): DTGVSQNPRHKITKRGQNVTFRCDPISEHNRLYWYRQTLGQGPEFLTYFQNEAQLEKSRLLSDRFSAERPKGSFSTLEIQRTEQGDSAMYLCASSLTQHTEAFFGQGTRLTVV.